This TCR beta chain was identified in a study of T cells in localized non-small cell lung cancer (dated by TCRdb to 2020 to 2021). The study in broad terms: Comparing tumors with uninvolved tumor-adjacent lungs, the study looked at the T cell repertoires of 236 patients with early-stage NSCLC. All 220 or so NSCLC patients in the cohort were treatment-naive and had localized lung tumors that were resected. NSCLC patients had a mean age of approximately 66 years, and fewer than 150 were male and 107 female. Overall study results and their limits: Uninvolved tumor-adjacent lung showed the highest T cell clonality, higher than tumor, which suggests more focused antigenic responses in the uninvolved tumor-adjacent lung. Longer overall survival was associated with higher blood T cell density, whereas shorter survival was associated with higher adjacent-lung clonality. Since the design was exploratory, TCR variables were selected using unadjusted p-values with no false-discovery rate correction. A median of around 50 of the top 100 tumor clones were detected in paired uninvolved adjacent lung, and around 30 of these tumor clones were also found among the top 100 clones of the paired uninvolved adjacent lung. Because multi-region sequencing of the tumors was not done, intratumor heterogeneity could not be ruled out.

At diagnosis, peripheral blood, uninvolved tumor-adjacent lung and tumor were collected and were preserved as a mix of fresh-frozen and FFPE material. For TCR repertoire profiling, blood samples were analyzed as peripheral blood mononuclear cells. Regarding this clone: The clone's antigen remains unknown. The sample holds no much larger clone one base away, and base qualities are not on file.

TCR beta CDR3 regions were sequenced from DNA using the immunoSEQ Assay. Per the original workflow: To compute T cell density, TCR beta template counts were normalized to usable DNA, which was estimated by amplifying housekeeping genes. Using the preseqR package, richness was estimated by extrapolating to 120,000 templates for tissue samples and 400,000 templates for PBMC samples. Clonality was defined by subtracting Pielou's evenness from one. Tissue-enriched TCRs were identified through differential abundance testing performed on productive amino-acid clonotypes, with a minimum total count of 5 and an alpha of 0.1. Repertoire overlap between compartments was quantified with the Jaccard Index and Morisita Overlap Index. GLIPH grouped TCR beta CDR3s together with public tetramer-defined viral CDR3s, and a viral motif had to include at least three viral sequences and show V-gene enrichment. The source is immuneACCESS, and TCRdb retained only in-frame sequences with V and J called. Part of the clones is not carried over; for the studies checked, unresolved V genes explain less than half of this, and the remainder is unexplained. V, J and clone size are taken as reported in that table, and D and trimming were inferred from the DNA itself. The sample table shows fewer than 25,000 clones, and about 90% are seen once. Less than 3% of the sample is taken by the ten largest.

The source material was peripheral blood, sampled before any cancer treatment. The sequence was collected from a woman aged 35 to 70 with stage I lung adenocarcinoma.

The CDR3 sequence is CASSLMGNTEAFF. The DNA is TGTGCCAGCAGCTTAATGGGAAACACTGAAGCTTTCTTT. Recombination connected TRBV7-2 to TRBJ1-1, with an unclear D gene assignment. CDR1 is given as SGHTA and CDR2 as FQGNSA, both from the germline V gene. From its cysteine to its phenylalanine, the CDR3 spans 13 amino acids. Only the CDR3 part of the read is kept: 39 bases, read in frame from the first base. Trimming takes 2 bases from V and 2 bases from J, and the germline ends sit 6 bases apart.